Listed below are T cell receptor beta chains from one sample, sequenced in a study of cytomegalovirus exposure and HLA in healthy donors. Libraries were prepared by immunoSEQ multiplex PCR; TCRdb keeps only in-frame clonotypes and omits some of them. The sample has approximately 170,000 clones, around 75% seen once; the top ten hold 1.9%. The sequenced sample consisted of PBMCs. The receptors originated from a human donor in good health. Each CDR3 is given with its conserved first and last residue. Fields, in order: CDR3 length, V gene, J gene, clone size, D gene, CDR3 DNA, CDR3 protein. A D gene is named only where the DNA matches it firmly. Only part of the rows carry a size: once, few, many, or a class if the clone is expanded.

len: 14; v_gene: TRBV6-1; j_gene: TRBJ2-1; abundance: .; d_gene: TRBD1; CDR3nt: TGTGCCAGCAGTGTGGACAGGGGAGGCAATGAGCAGTTCTTC; CDR3aa: CASSVDRGGNEQFF
len: 16; v_gene: TRBV5-1; j_gene: TRBJ1-1; abundance: once; d_gene: .; CDR3nt: TGCGCCAGCAGCCACCCTCAGGGCAGGGAGAACACTGAAGCTTTCTTT; CDR3aa: CASSHPQGRENTEAFF
len: 14; v_gene: TRBV27; j_gene: TRBJ1-2; abundance: .; d_gene: TRBD1; CDR3nt: TGTGCCAGCTCCCCGGTCGGACAGGGTGAGGGCTACACCTTC; CDR3aa: CASSPVGQGEGYTF
len: 15; v_gene: TRBV4-3; j_gene: TRBJ2-5; abundance: .; d_gene: TRBD1; CDR3nt: TGCGCCAGCAGCCAAGGGGACAGACTCCAAGAGACCCAGTACTTC; CDR3aa: CASSQGDRLQETQYF
len: 15; v_gene: TRBV7-2; j_gene: TRBJ2-5; abundance: .; d_gene: .; CDR3nt: TGTGCCAGCAGCCAAAGGGGCAGGGGACAAGAGACCCAGTACTTC; CDR3aa: CASSQRGRGQETQYF
len: 17; v_gene: TRBV15; j_gene: TRBJ1-1; abundance: few; d_gene: .; CDR3nt: TGTGCCACCAGCAGAGATCTTTCGCAGGGCGGGAACACTGAAGCTTTCTTT; CDR3aa: CATSRDLSQGGNTEAFF
len: 17; v_gene: TRBV15; j_gene: TRBJ1-6; abundance: .; d_gene: .; CDR3nt: TGTGCCACCAGCAGAGACGAACGGTCCGGGGGGAGATCACCCCTCCACTTT; CDR3aa: CATSRDERSGGRSPLHF
len: 13; v_gene: TRBV6-1; j_gene: TRBJ1-2; abundance: .; d_gene: .; CDR3nt: TGTGCCAGCAGTGAAGACAGGGTCTATGGCTACACCTTC; CDR3aa: CASSEDRVYGYTF
len: 14; v_gene: TRBV7-9; j_gene: TRBJ1-1; abundance: .; d_gene: .; CDR3nt: TGTGCCAGCAGCTTAGTAACAGTGAACACTGAAGCTTTCTTT; CDR3aa: CASSLVTVNTEAFF
len: 13; v_gene: TRBV9; j_gene: TRBJ2-3; abundance: few; d_gene: .; CDR3nt: TGTGCCAGCAGCGTTGAGGTCCTCGATACGCAGTATTTT; CDR3aa: CASSVEVLDTQYF
len: 12; v_gene: TRBV9; j_gene: TRBJ2-5; abundance: .; d_gene: TRBD1; CDR3nt: TGTGCCAGCAGCGCGACAGGGGAGACCCAGTACTTC; CDR3aa: CASSATGETQYF
len: 17; v_gene: TRBV4-1; j_gene: TRBJ2-7; abundance: .; d_gene: TRBD2; CDR3nt: TGCGCCAGCAGCCAATCGACCGGGACTAGCCACCCCTACGAGCAGTACTTC; CDR3aa: CASSQSTGTSHPYEQYF
len: 16; v_gene: TRBV6-6; j_gene: TRBJ2-5; abundance: .; d_gene: TRBD1; CDR3nt: TGTGCCAGCAGTTACCTCCTGACAGGGGAACAAGAGACCCAGTACTTC; CDR3aa: CASSYLLTGEQETQYF
len: 16; v_gene: TRBV5-4; j_gene: TRBJ2-7; abundance: .; d_gene: TRBD2; CDR3nt: TGTGCCAGCAGCCGGAGAGGGAACGGGGGGTTCTACGAGCAGTACTTC; CDR3aa: CASSRRGNGGFYEQYF
len: 16; v_gene: TRBV4-1; j_gene: TRBJ1-2; abundance: .; d_gene: TRBD1; CDR3nt: TGCGCCAGCAGCCACCCTCCCGAGTTAACAGGGGATGGCTACACCTTC; CDR3aa: CASSHPPELTGDGYTF
len: 15; v_gene: TRBV27; j_gene: TRBJ1-1; abundance: .; d_gene: TRBD1; CDR3nt: TGTGCCAGCAGTTTATCACAGGGGGCGAGGACTGAAGCTTTCTTT; CDR3aa: CASSLSQGARTEAFF
len: 15; v_gene: TRBV2; j_gene: TRBJ1-6; abundance: .; d_gene: .; CDR3nt: TGTGCCAGCACGTCGGAGAGCTCCTATAATTCACCCCTCCACTTT; CDR3aa: CASTSESSYNSPLHF
len: 15; v_gene: TRBV7-6; j_gene: TRBJ2-7; abundance: .; d_gene: TRBD1; CDR3nt: TGTGCCAGCAGCTTAGAGGCAGGGGGCTCCTACGAGCAGTACTTC; CDR3aa: CASSLEAGGSYEQYF
len: 15; v_gene: TRBV2; j_gene: TRBJ2-3; abundance: once; d_gene: TRBD1; CDR3nt: TGTGCCAGCAGTTCCGACAGGGGTTCCACAGATACGCAGTATTTT; CDR3aa: CASSSDRGSTDTQYF
len: 15; v_gene: TRBV2; j_gene: TRBJ2-2; abundance: .; d_gene: TRBD1; CDR3nt: TGTGCCAGCACCGATCCCGGACAGGGACCCGGGGAGCTGTTTTTT; CDR3aa: CASTDPGQGPGELFF
len: 17; v_gene: TRBV9; j_gene: TRBJ2-5; abundance: .; d_gene: .; CDR3nt: TGTGCCAGCAGCGTAGAACAGAACGACAACAGCCAAGAGACCCAGTACTTC; CDR3aa: CASSVEQNDNSQETQYF
len: 17; v_gene: TRBV2; j_gene: TRBJ2-1; abundance: .; d_gene: .; CDR3nt: TGTGCCAGCATAGGGATGGGGGGATTACTATTCTGGTATGAGCAGTTCTTC; CDR3aa: CASIGMGGLLFWYEQFF
len: 10; v_gene: TRBV21-1; j_gene: TRBJ1-1; abundance: .; d_gene: .; CDR3nt: TGTGCCAGCAGCACGGGGAGGGCTTTCTTT; CDR3aa: CASSTGRAFF
len: 14; v_gene: TRBV4-2; j_gene: TRBJ2-4; abundance: .; d_gene: TRBD2; CDR3nt: TGTGCCAGCAGCCAAGAACTGCGGGGGGACATTCAGTACTTC; CDR3aa: CASSQELRGDIQYF
len: 13; v_gene: TRBV4-1; j_gene: TRBJ1-4; abundance: .; d_gene: .; CDR3nt: TGCGCCAGCAGCCAAGATCAGGGTGAAAAACTGTTTTTT; CDR3aa: CASSQDQGEKLFF
len: 14; v_gene: TRBV6-5; j_gene: TRBJ1-2; abundance: .; d_gene: .; CDR3nt: TGTGCCAGCAGCTACTCGCCGGCGGGAGATGGCTACACCTTC; CDR3aa: CASSYSPAGDGYTF
len: 14; v_gene: TRBV11-2; j_gene: TRBJ2-7; abundance: .; d_gene: .; CDR3nt: TGTGCCAGCAGTCTAGTTCGGGGCTCCTACGAGCAGTACTTC; CDR3aa: CASSLVRGSYEQYF
len: 12; v_gene: TRBV4-3; j_gene: TRBJ2-7; abundance: once; d_gene: .; CDR3nt: TGCGCCAGCAGCCAAGATCGGGGGGAGCAGTACTTC; CDR3aa: CASSQDRGEQYF
len: 14; v_gene: TRBV6-1; j_gene: TRBJ1-2; abundance: .; d_gene: .; CDR3nt: TGTGCCAGCAGTGAAGCTCCTACGGGCTATGGCTACACCTTC; CDR3aa: CASSEAPTGYGYTF
len: 15; v_gene: TRBV5-4; j_gene: TRBJ2-4; abundance: .; d_gene: .; CDR3nt: TGTGCCAGCAGCCCGGACTCAATAGCCAAAAACATTCAGTACTTC; CDR3aa: CASSPDSIAKNIQYF
len: 15; v_gene: TRBV7-2; j_gene: TRBJ2-3; abundance: .; d_gene: TRBD1; CDR3nt: TGTGCCAGCAGATCGGGACAGGGAGGCACAGATACGCAGTATTTT; CDR3aa: CASRSGQGGTDTQYF
len: 15; v_gene: TRBV2; j_gene: TRBJ2-2; abundance: .; d_gene: .; CDR3nt: TGTGCCAGCAAAGGTACAGATTTCTGGGCCGGGGAGCTGTTTTTT; CDR3aa: CASKGTDFWAGELFF
len: 12; v_gene: TRBV2; j_gene: TRBJ1-1; abundance: .; d_gene: .; CDR3nt: TGTGCCAGCAGTGCTCCAGGCACTGAAGCTTTCTTT; CDR3aa: CASSAPGTEAFF